The present T cell receptor beta chain was sequenced within a study of CD8+ T cells in alopecia areata. The treatment denotes: oral pan-JAK inhibitor, 5-10 mg twice daily. Those with alopecia areata gave lesional scalp punch biopsies and peripheral blood. Following RNA extraction, reverse transcription yielded cDNA that acted as the sequencing template. Profiling relied on immunoSEQ multiplex PCR, and the TCRdb table lists in-frame clones only, not all of them. Of some 200,000 clones in the sample, approximately 60% are singletons; the top ten hold approximately 3.3%. A note on this clone: Its cognate antigen is unknown.

Germline V gene data show CDR1 as MNHEY and CDR2 as SVGAGI. The CDR3 length is 15 residues. The V and J ends lost 0 bases and 0 bases respectively, with 7 bases between them. Whole-study findings and limits: Tofacitinib did not eliminate many expanded lesional clones from scalp or blood. Patients showed less clear TCR sequence sharing than mice, possibly partly because of HLA diversity. Higher clonality than in normal scalp was seen in lesional scalp, especially alopecia totalis/universalis.

The receptor was isolated from a human donor with alopecia areata. The source was CD4+ T cells sorted from blood, collected at week 4, from a patient treated with tofacitinib. The chain is built from TRBV6-5 and TRBJ2-3; no clear D. The CDR3 loop reads CASSYSNPSTDTQYF. CDR3 in DNA: TGTGCCAGCAGTTACTCGAACCCTAGCACAGATACGCAGTATTTT.